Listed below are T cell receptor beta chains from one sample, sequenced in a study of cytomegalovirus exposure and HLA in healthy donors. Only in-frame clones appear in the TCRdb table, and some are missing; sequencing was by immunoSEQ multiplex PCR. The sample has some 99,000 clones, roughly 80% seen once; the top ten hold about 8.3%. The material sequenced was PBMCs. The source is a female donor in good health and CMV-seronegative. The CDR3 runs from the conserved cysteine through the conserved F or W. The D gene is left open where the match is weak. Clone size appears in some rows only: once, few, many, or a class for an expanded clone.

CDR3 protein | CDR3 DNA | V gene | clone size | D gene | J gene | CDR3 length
CASILGVNQPQHF | TGTGCCAGCATATTAGGGGTCAATCAGCCCCAGCATTTT | TRBV2 | few | NA | TRBJ1-5 | 13
CSSSFGGYGYTF | TGTTCCAGCAGCTTTGGCGGCTATGGCTACACCTTC | TRBV7-9 | NA | NA | TRBJ1-2 | 12
CASSFMGQGNTEAFF | TGTGCCAGCAGCTTCATGGGGCAGGGGAACACTGAAGCTTTCTTT | TRBV7-6 | NA | NA | TRBJ1-1 | 15
CASSQDGREGGSTFF | TGCGCCAGCAGCCAAGATGGGAGGGAGGGAGGGTCGACTTTCTTT | TRBV4-1 | NA | NA | TRBJ1-1 | 15
CAWSAGGAGYGYTF | TGTGCCTGGAGTGCAGGGGGCGCTGGGTATGGCTACACCTTC | TRBV30 | NA | TRBD1 | TRBJ1-2 | 14
CASSTLAGGPDTQYF | TGTGCCAGCAGTACTCTAGCGGGAGGGCCAGATACGCAGTATTTT | TRBV11-2 | NA | TRBD2 | TRBJ2-3 | 15
CASSSNRGLLGEQYF | TGTGCCAGTAGTAGCAACAGGGGTTTATTAGGCGAGCAGTACTTC | TRBV19 | NA | TRBD1 | TRBJ2-7 | 15
CASSLEGGGNQPQHF | TGCGCCAGCAGCTTGGAGGGAGGGGGCAATCAGCCCCAGCATTTT | TRBV5-1 | NA | NA | TRBJ1-5 | 15
CASSFGAVGSGNTIYF | TGTGCCAGCAGTTTTGGAGCAGTAGGCTCTGGAAACACCATATATTTT | TRBV2 | few | NA | TRBJ1-3 | 16
CASMSAEHFWKPNEQFF | TGTGCCAGCATGAGCGCTGAACACTTCTGGAAACCCAATGAGCAGTTCTTC | TRBV25-1 | NA | NA | TRBJ2-1 | 17